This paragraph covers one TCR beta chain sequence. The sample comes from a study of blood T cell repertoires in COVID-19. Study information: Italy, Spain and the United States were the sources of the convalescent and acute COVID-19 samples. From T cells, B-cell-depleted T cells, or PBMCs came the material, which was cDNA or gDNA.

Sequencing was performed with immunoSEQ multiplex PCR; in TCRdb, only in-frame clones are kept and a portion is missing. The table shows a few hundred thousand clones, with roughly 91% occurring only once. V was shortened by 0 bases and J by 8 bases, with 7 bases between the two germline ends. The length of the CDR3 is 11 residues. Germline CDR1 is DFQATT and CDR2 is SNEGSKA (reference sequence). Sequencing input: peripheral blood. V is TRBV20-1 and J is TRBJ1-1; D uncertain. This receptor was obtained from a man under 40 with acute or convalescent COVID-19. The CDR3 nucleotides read TGCAGTGCTAGAGATCGGGTCGAAGCTTTCTTT. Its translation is CSARDRVEAFF.